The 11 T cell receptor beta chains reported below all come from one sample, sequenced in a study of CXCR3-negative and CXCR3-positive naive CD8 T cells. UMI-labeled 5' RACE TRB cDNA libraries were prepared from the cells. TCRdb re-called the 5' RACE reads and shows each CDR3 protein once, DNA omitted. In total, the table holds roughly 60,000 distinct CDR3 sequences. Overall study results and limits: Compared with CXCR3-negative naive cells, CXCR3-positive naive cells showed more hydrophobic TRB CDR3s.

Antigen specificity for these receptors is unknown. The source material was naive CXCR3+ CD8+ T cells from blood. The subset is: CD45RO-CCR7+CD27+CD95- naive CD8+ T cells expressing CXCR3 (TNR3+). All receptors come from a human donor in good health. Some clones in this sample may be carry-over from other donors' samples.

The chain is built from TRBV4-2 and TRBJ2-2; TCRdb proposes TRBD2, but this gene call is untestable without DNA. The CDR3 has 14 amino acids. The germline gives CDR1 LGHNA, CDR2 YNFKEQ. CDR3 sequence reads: CASSQDGTSWGLFF.

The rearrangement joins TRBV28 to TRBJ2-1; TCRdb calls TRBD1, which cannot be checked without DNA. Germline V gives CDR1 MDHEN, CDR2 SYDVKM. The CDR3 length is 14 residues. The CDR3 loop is CASSFLGAYNEQFF. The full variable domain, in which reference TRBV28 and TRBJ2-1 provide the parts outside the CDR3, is DVKVTQSSRYLVKRTGEKVFLECVQDMDHENMFWYRQDPGLGLRLIYFSYDVKMKEKGDIPEGYSVSREKKERFSLILESASTNQTSMYLCASSFLGAYNEQFFGPGTRLTVL.

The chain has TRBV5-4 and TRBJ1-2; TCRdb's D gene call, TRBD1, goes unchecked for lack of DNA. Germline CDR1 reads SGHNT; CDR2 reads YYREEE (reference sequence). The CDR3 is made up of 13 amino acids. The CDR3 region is CASSPGSINGYTF.

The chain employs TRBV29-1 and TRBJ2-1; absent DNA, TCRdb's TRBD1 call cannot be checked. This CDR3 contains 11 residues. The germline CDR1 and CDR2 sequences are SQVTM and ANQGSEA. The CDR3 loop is CSGDRYNEQFF.

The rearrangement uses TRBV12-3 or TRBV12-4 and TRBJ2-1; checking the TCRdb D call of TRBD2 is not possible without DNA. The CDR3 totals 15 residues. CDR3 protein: CASKMGLAWYNEQFF.

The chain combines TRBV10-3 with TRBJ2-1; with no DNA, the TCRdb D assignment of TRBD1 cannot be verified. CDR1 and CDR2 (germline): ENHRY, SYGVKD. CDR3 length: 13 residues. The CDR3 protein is CAINRESYNEQFF.

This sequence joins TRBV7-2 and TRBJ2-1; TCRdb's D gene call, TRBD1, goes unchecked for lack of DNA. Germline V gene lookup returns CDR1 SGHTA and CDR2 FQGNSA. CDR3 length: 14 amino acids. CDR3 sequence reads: CASSGGGDYNEQFF.

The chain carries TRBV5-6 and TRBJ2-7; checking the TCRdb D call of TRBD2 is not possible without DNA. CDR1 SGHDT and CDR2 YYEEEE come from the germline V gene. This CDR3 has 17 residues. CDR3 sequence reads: CASSSRLAGGLSYEQYF.

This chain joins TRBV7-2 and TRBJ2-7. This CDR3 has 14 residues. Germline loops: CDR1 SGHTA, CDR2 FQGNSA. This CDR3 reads CASSAFRESYEQYF.

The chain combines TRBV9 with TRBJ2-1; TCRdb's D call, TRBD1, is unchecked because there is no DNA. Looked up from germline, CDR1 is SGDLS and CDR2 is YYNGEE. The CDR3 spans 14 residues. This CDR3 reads CASSVLSPDNEQFF.

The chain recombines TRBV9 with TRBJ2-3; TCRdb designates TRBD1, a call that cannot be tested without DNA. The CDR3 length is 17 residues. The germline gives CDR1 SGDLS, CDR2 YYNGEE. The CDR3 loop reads CASNPSTGTGAPDTQYF.